This TCR beta chain was documented in a study of Ad26.COV2.S vaccination and SARS-CoV-2 variants. Sequencing was performed with immunoSEQ multiplex PCR; in TCRdb, only in-frame clones are kept and a portion is missing. Among about 400,000 clones listed, about 80% were seen once. Sample treatment: roughly 20 received Ad26.COV2.S at low or high dose, single or two shots; roughly 5 received placebo; per-sample allocation not given. Vaccine and placebo recipients were sampled on day 63 after the first injection. Within Boston, the person who donated was an adult of 18-55 years. This clone appeared once. The CDR3 sequence is 13 residues long. V lost 2 bases, J lost 1 base, and 5 bases lay in between.

This chain uses TRBV12-3 or TRBV12-4 with TRBJ2-5, with no clear D. The sample in question was peripheral blood, obtained in a trial of Ad26.COV2.S vaccine versus placebo. This clonotype originated in a person between 18 and 65 years old who received the Ad26.COV2.S COVID-19 vaccine or a placebo. This chain's CDR3 is CASSLRSQETQYF. In DNA form, the CDR3 reads TGTGCCAGCAGTTTACGATCCCAAGAGACCCAGTACTTC.